This entry lists 13 T cell receptor beta chains sequenced from one sample in a study of blood T cell repertoires in COVID-19. Profiling relied on immunoSEQ multiplex PCR, and the TCRdb table lists in-frame clones only, not all of them. The sample includes about 46,000 clones, around 83% of them seen just once. Sequenced: peripheral blood. The receptors originated from a man between 60 and 70 years old with acute or convalescent COVID-19.

V is TRBV6-5 and J is TRBJ2-1, with D perhaps matching TRBD2 (6 bases). The CDR3 runs 12 residues. The germline CDR1 and CDR2 sequences are MNHEY and SVGAGI. V gave up 5 bases and J gave up 4 bases, with 6 bases separating them. In DNA form, the CDR3 reads TGTGCCAGCAGTCGGGGGTACAATGAGCAGTTCTTC. It specifies CASSRGYNEQFF.

The genes are TRBV19 and TRBJ2-1; D possibly corresponds to TRBD1 (5 bases). The CDR3 is 16 residues long. Trimming removed 3 bases from V and 6 bases from J, with 18 bases in between. CDR1 LNHDA and CDR2 SQIVND come from the germline V gene (reference sequence). The CDR3, as DNA: TGTGCCAGTAGTATGGGAAGAAGGGGAAGGGCCAATGAGCAGTTCTTC. It yields the protein CASSMGRRGRANEQFF.

This clone was recorded once. The genes are TRBV27 and TRBJ2-3; D ambiguous. The CDR3 is 15 amino acids. Trimming pared 0 bases from V and 0 bases from J, leaving 7 bases between. Germline loops: CDR1 MNHEY, CDR2 SMNVEV (reference sequence). CDR3 in amino acids: CASSLSYSSTDTQYF. In DNA, the CDR3 is TGTGCCAGCAGTTTATCTTACTCTAGCACAGATACGCAGTATTTT.

The chain is built from TRBV7-2 and TRBJ1-1, with TRBD1 matching over 12 bases. CDR3 length equals 17 residues. The V gene end was trimmed by 1 base and the J gene end by 4 bases; junction bases not matched to a gene: 7. Germline CDR1 and CDR2: SGHTA and FQGNSA. CDR3 sequence (DNA): TGTGCCAGCAGCTTAGGGGGGACAGGGGGCAAGGGCACTGAAGCTTTCTTT. Encoded protein: CASSLGGTGGKGTEAFF.

The rearrangement links TRBV28 to TRBJ1-2, with TRBD1 matching over 7 bases. The trim removed 3 bases at V and 0 bases at J, leaving 4 bases unmatched. The length of the CDR3 is 15 residues. Germline values: CDR1 MDHEN, CDR2 SYDVKM. The CDR3 here is CASSFPGQSNYGYTF. The CDR3 DNA reads TGTGCCAGCAGTTTTCCGGGACAGTCTAACTATGGCTACACCTTC.

The chain joins TRBV5-1 to TRBJ1-2, with D perhaps matching TRBD1 (6 bases). V was clipped by 5 bases and J by 5 bases, with 16 bases between them. Germline loops: CDR1 SGHRS, CDR2 YFSETQ. The CDR3 runs to 14 residues. CDR3 protein: CASSEQGGEYGYTF. CDR3 coding DNA: TGCGCCAGCAGTGAACAGGGTGGGGAGTATGGCTACACCTTC.

The chain has TRBV3-1 (or the pseudogene TRBV3-2) and TRBJ1-4, with 7 bases lining up with TRBD1. Germline CDR1 and CDR2: LGHDT and YNNKEL (reference sequence). J was trimmed by 5 bases and V by 4 bases; bases with no gene match: 4. The CDR3 totals 14 residues. CDR3 protein: CASSLRGSNEKLFF. The CDR3 bases are TGTGCCAGCAGCCTCAGGGGGTCGAATGAAAAACTGTTTTTT.

The rearrangement links TRBV10-3 to TRBJ1-4; possible D gene TRBD1, 5 bases. The CDR3 totals 16 residues. Germline V lookup: CDR1 ENHRY, CDR2 SYGVKD. The V and J ends lost 0 bases and 0 bases respectively, with 8 bases between them. The CDR3 nucleotides read TGTGCCATCAGTGAGTCCAGGGCAGCAACTAATGAAAAACTGTTTTTT. It codes for CAISESRAATNEKLFF.

The chain is built from TRBV2 and TRBJ2-5; unclear D gene. The CDR3 covers 11 residues. The germline V and J ends were trimmed by 5 bases and 2 bases, with 3 bases remaining between them. CDR1 is SNHLY and CDR2 is FYNNEI in the germline V gene. The CDR3 protein is CASSQQETQYF. The CDR3, as DNA: TGTGCCAGCAGTCAGCAAGAGACCCAGTACTTC. The complete variable domain, with remaining parts taken from reference TRBV2 and TRBJ2-5, reads EPEVTQTPSHQVTQMGQEVILRCVPISNHLYFYWYRQILGQKVEFLVSFYNNEISEKSEIFDDQFSVERPDGSNFTLKIRSTKLEDSAMYFCASSQQETQYFGPGTRLLVL.

This chain uses TRBV9 with TRBJ1-6; possible D gene TRBD1, 5 bases. Germline V gives CDR1 SGDLS, CDR2 YYNGEE. Trimming stripped 0 bases from V and 0 bases from J, with 13 bases between. This CDR3 spans 18 amino acids. The DNA for the CDR3 is TGTGCCAGCAGCGTAGAGTCAGGGCGGAGCTCCTATAATTCACCCCTCCACTTT. Its translation: CASSVESGRSSYNSPLHF.

This clone appeared once. The CDR3 coding sequence is TGTGCCTGGAGTGTGACGGCGGCTGAGCAGTTCTTC. Encoded protein: CAWSVTAAEQFF. The V call is TRBV30, the J call TRBJ2-1; no definite D call. The germline V gene encodes CDR1 GTSNPN and CDR2 SVGIG (reference sequence). With 0 bases removed from V and 9 bases from J, the gap between germline ends came to 9 bases. There are 12 residues in the CDR3.

This rearrangement joins TRBV30 to TRBJ1-1; D is perhaps TRBD1 (6 bases). Trimming removed 4 bases from V and 2 bases from J, with 11 bases in between. The V gene's germline CDR1 is GTSNPN and CDR2 SVGIG (reference sequence). The CDR3 is 13 amino acids. The CDR3 sequence: CAWTRGPNTEAFF. The DNA of the CDR3 is TGTGCCTGGACCAGGGGACCTAACACTGAAGCTTTCTTT.

The rearrangement joins TRBV28 to TRBJ2-2; possible D gene TRBD2, 6 bases. V gave up 6 bases and J gave up 2 bases, with 16 bases separating them. Per germline, CDR1 MDHEN and CDR2 SYDVKM. The CDR3 consists of 16 residues. The CDR3: CASRPPGLLNTGELFF. The CDR3 DNA is TGTGCCAGCAGACCTCCGGGACTGCTCAACACCGGGGAGCTGTTTTTT.